These T cell receptor beta chains were read from a single sample in a study of blood T cell repertoires in COVID-19. TCRdb's table, derived via immunoSEQ multiplex PCR, lists solely in-frame clones and lacks some. The sample includes approximately 260,000 clones, 70% to 90% of them seen just once. The specimen was peripheral blood. These receptors were obtained from a middle-aged woman who had recovered from COVID-19. Each CDR3 is given with its conserved first and last residue. A D gene is named only where the DNA matches it firmly. Rows give clone size only sometimes, using once, few, many, or a class for an expanded clone.

>TRBJ2-1|TRBD2|TRBV6-5|once
TGTGCCAGTATGAGCGGGGACAATGAGCAGTTCTTC
CASMSGDNEQFF
>TRBJ2-2|-|TRBV5-1|-
TGCGCCAGCAGCCCCCTTGTAGCGTCCCAGAACACCGGGGAGCTGTTTTTT
CASSPLVASQNTGELFF
>TRBJ2-2|TRBD1|TRBV5-1|-
TGCGCCAGCAGCCGCACAGGGGGAGGGTTTTTT
CASSRTGGGFF
>TRBJ2-5|-|TRBV9|-
TGTGCCAGCAGCGTAGAGGGGGGGCTAGCCCCAGGAGAGACCCAGTACTTC
CASSVEGGLAPGETQYF
>TRBJ2-7|TRBD2|TRBV5-1|few
TGCGCCAGCAGCTTGGTGAGCGGGAGGGAAATAAACGAGCAGTACTTC
CASSLVSGREINEQYF
>TRBJ1-2|-|TRBV30|once
TGTGTCGAGCGGGGGGTGGGCTATGGCTACACCTTC
CVERGVGYGYTF
>TRBJ2-1|-|TRBV27|-
TGTGCCAGCAGTTTATCGGAGGAGATCGGGACTTTCATCAACCCAAACTACAATGAGCAGTTCTTC
CASSLSEEIGTFINPNYNEQFF
>TRBJ1-2|TRBD1|TRBV28|-
TGTGCCAGCAGTTTAATGAGGACAGGGGGAGGCTACACCTTC
CASSLMRTGGGYTF
>TRBJ2-3|-|TRBV12-5|-
TGTGCTAGTGGTCCGACAACTAGCACAGATACGCAGTATTTT
CASGPTTSTDTQYF
>TRBJ1-1|TRBD1|TRBV6-5|-
TGTGCCAGCAGTTCCTACGACAGGGGGCCCACTGAAGCTTTCTTT
CASSSYDRGPTEAFF
>TRBJ2-4|TRBD1|TRBV30|-
TGTGCCTTCAACATCGGACAGGGAAAAAACATTCAGTACTTC
CAFNIGQGKNIQYF
>TRBJ2-2|TRBD2|TRBV2|-
TGTGCCAGCAGTAAACTAGCGGCATTTATCGGGGAGCTGTTTTTT
CASSKLAAFIGELFF
>TRBJ2-4|TRBD1|TRBV19|-
TGTGCCAGTAGTATAGATCGAAGGGGACAGTCGTACTTC
CASSIDRRGQSYF
>TRBJ2-5|TRBD2|TRBV7-3|-
TGTGCCAGCAGTTTTAGCGGGAGGGCCGGAGAGACCCAGTACTTC
CASSFSGRAGETQYF